This entry concerns a single T cell receptor (beta chain). Its target is not known. This entry comes from a study of T-cell reconstitution after alpha-beta-depleted transplantation in children. General study findings and limits: Newly made T cells mostly supplied T-cell counts and diversity one year after transplant. Certain patients had high TCRbeta diversity at day 60, and it came from recipient T cells and thymic progenitors that survived. Several hundred rapidly expanded clones from non-depleted graft cells reportedly supplied alpha-beta T cells about two months post-transplant.

Trimming cost V 2 bases and J 4 bases, with 10 bases left between them. Per germline, CDR1 SGHTA and CDR2 FQGNSA. The CDR3 contains 14 residues. The TCRbeta library incorporated unique molecular identifiers. TCRdb analysed the PCR reads with MiXCR anew, one entry per CDR3 protein. The sample shows some 300,000 distinct CDR3 sequences, about a tenth of them seen only once. This specimen consisted of PBMCs, obtained before TCRalphabeta/CD19-depleted stem cell transplant. The origin of this receptor is a boy in the first two years of life with acute myeloid leukemia, due to receive a stem cell transplant. The V and J genes are TRBV7-2 and TRBJ2-3; D gene unclear. The CDR3 DNA is TGTGCCAGCAGCTTACTCCGGGCTGCAGATACGCAGTATTTT. It yields the protein CASSLLRAADTQYF.